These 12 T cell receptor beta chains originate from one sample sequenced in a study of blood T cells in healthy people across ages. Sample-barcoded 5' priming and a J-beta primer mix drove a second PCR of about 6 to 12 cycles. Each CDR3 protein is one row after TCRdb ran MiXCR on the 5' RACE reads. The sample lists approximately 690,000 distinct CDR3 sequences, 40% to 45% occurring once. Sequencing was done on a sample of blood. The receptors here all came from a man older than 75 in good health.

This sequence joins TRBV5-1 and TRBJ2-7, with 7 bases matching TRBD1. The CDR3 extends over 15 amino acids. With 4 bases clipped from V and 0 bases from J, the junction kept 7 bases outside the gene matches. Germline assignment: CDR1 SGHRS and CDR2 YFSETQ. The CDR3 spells CASSAGQESSYEQYF. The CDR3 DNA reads TGCGCCAGCAGCGCTGGACAGGAAAGCTCCTACGAGCAGTACTTC.

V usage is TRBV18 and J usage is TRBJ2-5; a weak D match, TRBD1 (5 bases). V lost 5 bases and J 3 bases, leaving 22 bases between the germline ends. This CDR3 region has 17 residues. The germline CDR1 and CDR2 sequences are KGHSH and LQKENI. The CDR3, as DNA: TGTGCCAGCTCAACTTCGATAAACAGGAAGAAGGAAGAGACCCAGTACTTC. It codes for CASSTSINRKKEETQYF.

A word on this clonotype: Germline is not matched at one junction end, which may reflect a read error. DNA of the CDR3: TGTGCCGGCAGCGCCCGACAGGGTCATGGCTACACCTTC. Residues: CAGSARQGHGYTF. The genes are TRBV3-1 and TRBJ1-2; 7 bases map to TRBD1. The CDR3 contains 13 residues. In germline, CDR1 is LGHDT, CDR2 YNNKEL (reference sequence).

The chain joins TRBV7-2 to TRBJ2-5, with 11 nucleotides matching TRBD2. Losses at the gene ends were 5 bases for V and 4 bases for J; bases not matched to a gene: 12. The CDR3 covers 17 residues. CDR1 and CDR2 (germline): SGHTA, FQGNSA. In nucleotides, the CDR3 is TGTGCCAGCAGCCCACTGGGACTACTAGCGGGAGTAGAGACCCAGTACTTC. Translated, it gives CASSPLGLLAGVETQYF.

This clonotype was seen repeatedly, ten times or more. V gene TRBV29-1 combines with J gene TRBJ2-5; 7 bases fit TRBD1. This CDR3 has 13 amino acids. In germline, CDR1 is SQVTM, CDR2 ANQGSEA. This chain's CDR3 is CTVIRQGRETQYF. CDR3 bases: TGCACCGTAATAAGACAGGGAAGGGAGACCCAGTACTTC. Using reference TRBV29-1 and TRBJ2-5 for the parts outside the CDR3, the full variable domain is SAVISQKPSRDICQRGTSLTIQCQVDSQVTMMFWYRQQPGQSLTLIATANQGSEATYESGFVIDKFPISRPNLTFSTLTVSNMSPEDSSIYLCTVIRQGRETQYFGPGTRLLVL.

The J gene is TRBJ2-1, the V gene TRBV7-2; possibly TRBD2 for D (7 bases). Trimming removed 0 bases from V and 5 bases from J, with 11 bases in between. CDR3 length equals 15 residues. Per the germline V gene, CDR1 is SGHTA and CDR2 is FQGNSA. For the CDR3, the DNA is TGTGCCAGCAGCTTAGCGGGGGGGCGGAACAATGAGCAGTTCTTC. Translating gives CASSLAGGRNNEQFF.

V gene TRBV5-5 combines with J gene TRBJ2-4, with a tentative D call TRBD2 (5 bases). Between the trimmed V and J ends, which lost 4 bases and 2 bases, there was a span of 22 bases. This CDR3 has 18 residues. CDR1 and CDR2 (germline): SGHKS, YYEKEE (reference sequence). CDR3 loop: CASSAGILPSRPKNIQYF. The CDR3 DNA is TGTGCCAGCAGCGCCGGGATACTCCCCTCCCGTCCCAAAAACATTCAGTACTTC.

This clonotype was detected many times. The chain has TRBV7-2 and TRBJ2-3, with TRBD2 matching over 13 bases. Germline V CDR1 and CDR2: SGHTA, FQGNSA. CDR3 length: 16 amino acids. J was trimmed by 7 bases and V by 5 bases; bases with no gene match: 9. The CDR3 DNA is TGTGCCAGCAGCCCACGGACTAGCGGGAGTGGAAATACGCAGTATTTT. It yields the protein CASSPRTSGSGNTQYF.

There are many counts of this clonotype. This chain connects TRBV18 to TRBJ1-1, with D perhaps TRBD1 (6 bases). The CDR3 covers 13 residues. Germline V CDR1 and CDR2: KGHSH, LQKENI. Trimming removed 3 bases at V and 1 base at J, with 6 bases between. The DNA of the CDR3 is TGTGCCAGCTCACCGGGACAGAACACTGAAGCTTTCTTT. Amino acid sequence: CASSPGQNTEAFF.

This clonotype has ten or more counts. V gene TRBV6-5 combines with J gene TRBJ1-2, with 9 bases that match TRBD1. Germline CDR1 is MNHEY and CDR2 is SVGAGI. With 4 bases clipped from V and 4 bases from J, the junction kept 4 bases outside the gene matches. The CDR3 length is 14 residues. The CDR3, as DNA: TGTGCCAGCAGTTTCCGGGACAGGGCCTATGGCTACACCTTC. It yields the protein CASSFRDRAYGYTF.

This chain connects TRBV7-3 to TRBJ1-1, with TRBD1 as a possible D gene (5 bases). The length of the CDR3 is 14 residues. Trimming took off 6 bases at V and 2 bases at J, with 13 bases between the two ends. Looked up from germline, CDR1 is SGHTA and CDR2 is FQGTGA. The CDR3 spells CASSLGTPNTEAFF. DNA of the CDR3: TGTGCCAGCAGTCTAGGGACGCCAAACACTGAAGCTTTCTTT.

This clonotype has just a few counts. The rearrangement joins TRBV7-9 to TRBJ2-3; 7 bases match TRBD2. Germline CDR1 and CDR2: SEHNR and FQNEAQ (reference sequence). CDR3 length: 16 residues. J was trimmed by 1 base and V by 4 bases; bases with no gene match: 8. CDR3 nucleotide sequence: TGTGCCAGCAGCTCCGGGCAGGGACTACGCACAGATACGCAGTATTTT. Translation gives CASSSGQGLRTDTQYF.